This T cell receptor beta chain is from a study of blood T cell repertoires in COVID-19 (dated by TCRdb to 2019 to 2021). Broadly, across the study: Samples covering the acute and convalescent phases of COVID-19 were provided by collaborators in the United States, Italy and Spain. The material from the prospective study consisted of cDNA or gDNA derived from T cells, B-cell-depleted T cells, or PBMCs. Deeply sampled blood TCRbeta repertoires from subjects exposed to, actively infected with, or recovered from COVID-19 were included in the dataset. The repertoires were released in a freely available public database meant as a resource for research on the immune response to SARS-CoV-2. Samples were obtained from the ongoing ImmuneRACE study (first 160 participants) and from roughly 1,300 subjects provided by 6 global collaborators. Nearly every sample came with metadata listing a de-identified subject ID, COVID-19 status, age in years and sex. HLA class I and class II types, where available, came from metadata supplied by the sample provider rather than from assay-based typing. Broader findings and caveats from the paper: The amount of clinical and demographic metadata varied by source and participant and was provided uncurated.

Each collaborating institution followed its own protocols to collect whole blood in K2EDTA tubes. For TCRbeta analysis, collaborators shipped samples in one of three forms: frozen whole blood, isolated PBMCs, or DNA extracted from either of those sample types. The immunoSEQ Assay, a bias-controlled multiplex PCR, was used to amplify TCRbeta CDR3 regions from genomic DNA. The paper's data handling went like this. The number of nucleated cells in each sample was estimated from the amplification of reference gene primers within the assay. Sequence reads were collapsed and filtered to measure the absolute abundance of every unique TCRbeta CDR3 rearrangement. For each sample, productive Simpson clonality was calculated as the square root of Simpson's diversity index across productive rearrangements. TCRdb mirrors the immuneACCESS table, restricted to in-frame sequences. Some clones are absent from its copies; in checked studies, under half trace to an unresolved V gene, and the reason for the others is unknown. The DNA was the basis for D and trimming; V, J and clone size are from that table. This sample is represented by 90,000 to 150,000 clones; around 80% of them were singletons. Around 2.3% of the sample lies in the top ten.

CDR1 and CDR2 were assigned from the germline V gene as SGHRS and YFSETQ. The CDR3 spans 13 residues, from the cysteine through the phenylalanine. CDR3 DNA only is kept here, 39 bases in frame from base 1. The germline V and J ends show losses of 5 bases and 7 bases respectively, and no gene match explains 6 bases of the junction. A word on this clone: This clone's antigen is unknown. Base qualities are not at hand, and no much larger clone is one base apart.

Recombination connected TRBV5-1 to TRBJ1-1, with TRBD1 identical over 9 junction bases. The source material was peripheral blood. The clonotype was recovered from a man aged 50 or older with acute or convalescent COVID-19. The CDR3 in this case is CASSGTGIIEAFF. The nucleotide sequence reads TGCGCCAGCAGTGGGACAGGGATCATTGAAGCTTTCTTT.